This TCR beta chain came from a study of molecular identifiers for immune sequencing clone quantification. Study context: Four portions were sequenced after RNA from 20,000 or 100,000 naive CD8 cells was split five ways in replicates. Study-level results: In naive cells, clones above 20 RNA copies held under 1% of molecules, whereas in effector cells they held over 98%.

A CD8+CD4-CCR7+CD45RA+ gate was used to sort naive CD8 T cells. Listed TCR primers and previously described methods were used for bulk TCR libraries. TCRdb independently ran MiXCR on the PCR reads; one entry per CDR3 protein. The table includes 85,000 to 95,000 distinct CDR3 sequences, roughly 19% detected once. This clonotype was counted many times. Its antigen is unknown. The sequenced material came from naive CD8+ T cells from blood, with Jurkat cell RNA spiked in. The subset here: FACS-sorted CD8+CD4-CCR7+CD45RA+ naive T cells. This sequence originates from a human donor in good health. Some libraries in this study had Jurkat cell RNA spiked in.

CDR3 sequence: CASSPTRDGEVDYEQYF. The CDR3 DNA is TGTGCCAGCAGCCCCACCCGCGACGGGGAGGTGGACTACGAGCAGTACTTC. The rearrangement joins TRBV11-2 to TRBJ2-7; a weak D match, TRBD2 (6 bases). Per the germline V gene, CDR1 is SGHAT and CDR2 is FQNNGV. The CDR3 runs 17 residues. Between the trimmed V and J ends, which lost 5 bases and 3 bases, there was a span of 23 bases.